The 5 T cell receptor beta chains below were found in one sample sequenced in a study of blood T cell repertoires in COVID-19. Sequenced by immunoSEQ multiplex PCR; TCRdb stores in-frame clones only, minus some. The data hold 97,000 or so clones, with just over 90% observed a single time. The sample was peripheral blood. Receptors were obtained from a man between 45 and 60 years old with acute or convalescent COVID-19.

CDR3 DNA sequence: TGTGCTAGTGGTCATGGACAGTCCTACGAGCAGTACTTC. It codes for CASGHGQSYEQYF. V usage is TRBV12-5 and J usage is TRBJ2-7; perhaps TRBD1 as D (6 bases). Per the germline V gene, CDR1 is LGHNT and CDR2 is FRNRAP. V was clipped by 5 bases and J by 1 base, with 9 bases between them. The CDR3 is made up of 13 amino acids.

This chain joins TRBV7-8 and TRBJ2-4; 7 bases are a match to TRBD1. Germline V CDR1 and CDR2: SGHVS, FQNEAQ. Trimming removed 5 bases from V and 6 bases from J; junction bases left unmatched: 10. This CDR3 has 15 amino acids. The CDR3 DNA follows: TGTGCCAGCAGCCCGGACAGGACGGACCTAAACATTCAGTACTTC. Encoded protein: CASSPDRTDLNIQYF.

V is TRBV5-5 and J is TRBJ2-7; D perhaps matches TRBD2 (6 bases). Per the germline V gene, CDR1 is SGHKS and CDR2 is YYEKEE (reference sequence). Deletions cut 4 bases from V and 1 base from J, with 15 bases between. CDR3 length: 15 residues. The CDR3 is CASSPAGTNSYEQYF. The CDR3 nucleotides read TGTGCCAGCAGCCCGGCGGGGACGAATTCCTACGAGCAGTACTTC.

This chain links TRBV19 with TRBJ2-5; TRBD2 matches 7 bases. The CDR3 has 12 residues. Germline V CDR1 and CDR2: LNHDA, SQIVND (reference sequence). CDR3 DNA: TGTTCTACTAGCGCCAACCAAGAGACCCAGTACTTC. Protein product: CSTSANQETQYF.

The CDR3 DNA sequence: TGTGCCAGCAGCTTAGTTGCCGGGAACAATGAGCAGTTCTTC. Its protein product is CASSLVAGNNEQFF. The chain uses TRBV7-8 and TRBJ2-1, with D maybe TRBD2 (5 bases). The germline CDR1 and CDR2 sequences are SGHVS and FQNEAQ. The CDR3 spans 14 residues. V gave up 1 base and J gave up 5 bases, with 9 bases separating them.